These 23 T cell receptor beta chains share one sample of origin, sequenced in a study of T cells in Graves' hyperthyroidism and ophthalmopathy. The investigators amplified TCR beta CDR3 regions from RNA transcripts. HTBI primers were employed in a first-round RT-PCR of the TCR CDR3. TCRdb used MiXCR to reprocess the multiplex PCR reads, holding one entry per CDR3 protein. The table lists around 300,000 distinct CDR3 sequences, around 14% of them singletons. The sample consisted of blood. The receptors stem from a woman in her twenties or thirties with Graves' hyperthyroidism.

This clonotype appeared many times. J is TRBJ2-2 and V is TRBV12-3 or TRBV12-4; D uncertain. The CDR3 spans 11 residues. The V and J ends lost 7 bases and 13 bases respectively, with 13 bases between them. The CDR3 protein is CASTMDERLFF. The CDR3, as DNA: TGTGCCAGCACCATGGACGAGCGGCTGTTTTTT.

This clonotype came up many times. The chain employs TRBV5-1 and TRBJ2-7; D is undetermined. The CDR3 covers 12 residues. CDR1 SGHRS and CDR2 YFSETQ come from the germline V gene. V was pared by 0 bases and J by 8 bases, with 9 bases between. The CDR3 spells CASSLEASKQYF. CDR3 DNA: TGCGCCAGCAGCTTGGAAGCTTCCAAGCAGTACTTC.

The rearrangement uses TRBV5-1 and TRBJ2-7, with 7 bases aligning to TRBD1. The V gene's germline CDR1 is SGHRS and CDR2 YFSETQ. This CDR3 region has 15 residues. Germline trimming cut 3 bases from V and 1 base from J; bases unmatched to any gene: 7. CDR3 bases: TGCGCCAGCAGCTCGGGACAGTCCTTTTCCTACGAGCAGTACTTC. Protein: CASSSGQSFSYEQYF.

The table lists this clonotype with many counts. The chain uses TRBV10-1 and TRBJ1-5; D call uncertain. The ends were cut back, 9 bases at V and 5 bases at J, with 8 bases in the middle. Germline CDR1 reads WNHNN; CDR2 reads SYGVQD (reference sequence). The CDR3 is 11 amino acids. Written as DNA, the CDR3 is TGCGCCAGTCACCCGTATCAGCCCCAGCATTTT. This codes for CASHPYQPQHF.

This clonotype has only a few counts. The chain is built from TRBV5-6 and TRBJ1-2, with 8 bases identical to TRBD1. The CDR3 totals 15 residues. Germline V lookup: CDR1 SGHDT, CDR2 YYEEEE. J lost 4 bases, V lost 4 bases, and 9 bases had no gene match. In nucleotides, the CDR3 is TGTGCCAGCAGCCCCGGGACAGGTCCCCTCTATGGCTACACCTTC. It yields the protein CASSPGTGPLYGYTF.

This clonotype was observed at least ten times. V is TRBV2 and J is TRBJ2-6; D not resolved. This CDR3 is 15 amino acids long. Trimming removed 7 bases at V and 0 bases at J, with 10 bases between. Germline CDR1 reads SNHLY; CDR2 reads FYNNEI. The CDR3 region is CASISMSSGANVLTF. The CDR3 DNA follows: TGTGCCAGCATCAGTATGAGCTCTGGGGCCAACGTCCTGACTTTC.

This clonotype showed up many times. The CDR3 region is CASNLGGIGETQYF. CDR3 DNA: TGTGCCAGTAATTTAGGCGGAATCGGGGAGACCCAGTACTTC. This chain links TRBV19 with TRBJ2-5; unclear D gene. CDR1 is LNHDA and CDR2 is SQIVND in the germline V gene (reference sequence). CDR3 length equals 14 residues. Trimming left V 7 bases short and J 5 bases short, with 17 bases between.

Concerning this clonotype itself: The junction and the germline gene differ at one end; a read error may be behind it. The CDR3 sequence: CASSFTRGDRGYGQYF. As DNA, the CDR3 is TGTGCCAGCAGCTTCACTCGGGGGGACAGGGGCTACGGGCAGTACTTC. The V and J genes are TRBV11-2 and TRBJ2-7; 10 bases agree with TRBD1. The CDR3 has 16 residues. The germline CDR1 and CDR2 sequences are SGHAT and FQNNGV. Looking up the rest from reference TRBV11-2 and TRBJ2-7 gives the full variable domain: EAGVAQSPRYKIIEKRQSVAFWCNPISGHATLYWYQQILGQGPKLLIQFQNNGVVDDSQLPKDRFSAERLKGVDSTLKIQPAKLEDSAVYLCASSFTRGDRGYGQYFGPGTRLTVT.

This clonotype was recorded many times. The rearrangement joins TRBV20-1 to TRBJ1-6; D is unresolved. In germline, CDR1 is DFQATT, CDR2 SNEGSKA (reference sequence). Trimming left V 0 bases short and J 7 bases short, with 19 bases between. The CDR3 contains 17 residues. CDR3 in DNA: TGCAGTGCTAGAGACCCGCAATTAGGACTGCCGAATTCACCCCTCCACTTT. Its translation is CSARDPQLGLPNSPLHF.

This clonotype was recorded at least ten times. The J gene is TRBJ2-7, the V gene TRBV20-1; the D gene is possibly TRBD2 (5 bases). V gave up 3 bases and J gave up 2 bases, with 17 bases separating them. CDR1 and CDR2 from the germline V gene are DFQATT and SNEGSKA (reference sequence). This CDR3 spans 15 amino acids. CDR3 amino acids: CSASPATSIAYEQYF. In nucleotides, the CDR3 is TGCAGTGCTAGCCCCGCCACTAGTATCGCCTACGAGCAGTACTTC.

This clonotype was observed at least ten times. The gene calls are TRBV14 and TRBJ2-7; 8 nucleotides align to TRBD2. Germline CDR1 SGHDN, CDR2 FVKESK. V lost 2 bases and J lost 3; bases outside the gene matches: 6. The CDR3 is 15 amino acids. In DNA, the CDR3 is TGTGCCAGCAGCCAACCCGGGACTAGGGTCTACGAGCAGTACTTC. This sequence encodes CASSQPGTRVYEQYF.

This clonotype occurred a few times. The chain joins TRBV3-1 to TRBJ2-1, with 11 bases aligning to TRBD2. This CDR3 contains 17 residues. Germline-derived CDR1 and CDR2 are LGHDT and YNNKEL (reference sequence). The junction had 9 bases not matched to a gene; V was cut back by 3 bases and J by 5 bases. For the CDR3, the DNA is TGTGCCAGCAGCCAGGTATTTAGCGGGAGGGGCCACAATGAGCAGTTCTTC. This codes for CASSQVFSGRGHNEQFF.

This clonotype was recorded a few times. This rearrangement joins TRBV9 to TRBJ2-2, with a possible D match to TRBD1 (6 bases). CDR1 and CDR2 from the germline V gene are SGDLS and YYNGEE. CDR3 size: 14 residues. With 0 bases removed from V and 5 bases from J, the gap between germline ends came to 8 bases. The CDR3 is CASSVVQGTGELFF. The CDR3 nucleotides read TGTGCCAGCAGCGTAGTACAGGGAACCGGGGAGCTGTTTTTT. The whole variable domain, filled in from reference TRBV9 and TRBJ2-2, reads DSGVTQTPKHLITATGQRVTLRCSPRSGDLSVYWYQQSLDQGLQFLIQYYNGEERAKGNILERFSAQQFPDLHSELNLSSLELGDSALYFCASSVVQGTGELFFGEGSRLTVL.

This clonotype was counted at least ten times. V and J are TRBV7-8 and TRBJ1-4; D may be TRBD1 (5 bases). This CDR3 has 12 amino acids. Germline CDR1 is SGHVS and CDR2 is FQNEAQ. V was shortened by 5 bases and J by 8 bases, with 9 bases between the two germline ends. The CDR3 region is CASSGAREKLFF. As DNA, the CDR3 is TGTGCCAGCAGCGGGGCGAGGGAAAAACTGTTTTTT.

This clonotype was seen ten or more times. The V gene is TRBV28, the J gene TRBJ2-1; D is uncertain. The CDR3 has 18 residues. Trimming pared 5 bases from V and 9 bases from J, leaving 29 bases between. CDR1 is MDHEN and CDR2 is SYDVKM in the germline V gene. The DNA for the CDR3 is TGTGCCAGCAGTCCACTCCCCCCGGCGGAGTTCTTAGAGCCTGAGCAGTTCTTC. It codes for CASSPLPPAEFLEPEQFF.

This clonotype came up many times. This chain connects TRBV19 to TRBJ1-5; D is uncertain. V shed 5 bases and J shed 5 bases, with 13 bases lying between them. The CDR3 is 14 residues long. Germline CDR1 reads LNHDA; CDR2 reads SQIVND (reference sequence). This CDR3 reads CASSSPMGYQPQHF. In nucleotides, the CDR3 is TGTGCCAGTAGTTCTCCCATGGGGTATCAGCCCCAGCATTTT.

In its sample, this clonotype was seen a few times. CDR3 coding DNA: TGTGCCAGCAGTTTGGGAGCGGGAGGGCCTCAAGCAGCCAAAAACATTCAGTACTTC. Protein: CASSLGAGGPQAAKNIQYF. The chain is built from TRBV6-1 and TRBJ2-4; TRBD2 matches 10 bases. This CDR3 comprises 19 residues. CDR1 is MNHNS and CDR2 is SASEGT in the germline V gene. The junction had 13 bases not matched to a gene; V was cut back by 5 bases and J by 0 bases.

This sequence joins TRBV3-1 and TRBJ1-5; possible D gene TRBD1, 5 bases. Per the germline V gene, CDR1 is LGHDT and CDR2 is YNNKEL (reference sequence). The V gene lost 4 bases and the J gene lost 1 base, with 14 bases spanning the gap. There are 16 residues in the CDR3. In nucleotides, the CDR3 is TGTGCCAGCAGCCGAGGGGCCCGGGGGAGCAATCAGCCCCAGCATTTT. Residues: CASSRGARGSNQPQHF.

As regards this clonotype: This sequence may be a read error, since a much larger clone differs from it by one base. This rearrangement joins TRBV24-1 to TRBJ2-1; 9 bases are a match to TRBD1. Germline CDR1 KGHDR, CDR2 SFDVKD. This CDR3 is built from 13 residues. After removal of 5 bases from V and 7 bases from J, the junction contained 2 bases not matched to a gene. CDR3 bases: TGTGCCACCAGTGCTGACAGGGGGAATGAGCAGTTCTTC. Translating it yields CATSADRGNEQFF.

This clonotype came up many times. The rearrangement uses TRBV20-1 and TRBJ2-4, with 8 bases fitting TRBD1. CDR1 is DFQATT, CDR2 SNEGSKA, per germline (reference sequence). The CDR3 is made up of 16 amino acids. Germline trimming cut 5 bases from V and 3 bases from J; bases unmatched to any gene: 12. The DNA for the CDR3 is TGCAGTGCTCGAAATTCCGGGACAGGAAGCAAAAACATTCAGTACTTC. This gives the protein CSARNSGTGSKNIQYF.

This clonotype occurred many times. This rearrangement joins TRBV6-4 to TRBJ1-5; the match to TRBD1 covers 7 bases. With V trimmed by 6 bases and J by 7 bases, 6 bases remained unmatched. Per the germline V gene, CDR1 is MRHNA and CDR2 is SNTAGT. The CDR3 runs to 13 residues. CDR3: CASRVNRGQPQHF. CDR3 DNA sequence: TGTGCCAGCAGAGTTAACAGGGGCCAGCCCCAGCATTTT.

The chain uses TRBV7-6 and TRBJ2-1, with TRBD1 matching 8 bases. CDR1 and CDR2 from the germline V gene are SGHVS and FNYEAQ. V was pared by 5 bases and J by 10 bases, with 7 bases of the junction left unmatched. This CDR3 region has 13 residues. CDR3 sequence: CASSHGRGQEQFF. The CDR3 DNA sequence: TGTGCCAGCAGCCACGGCAGGGGGCAGGAGCAGTTCTTC. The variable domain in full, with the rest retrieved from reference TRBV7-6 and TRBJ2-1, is GAGVSQSPRYKVTKRGQDVALRCDPISGHVSLYWYRQALGQGPEFLTYFNYEAQQDKSGLPNDRFSAERPEGSISTLTIQRTEQRDSAMYRCASSHGRGQEQFFGPGTRLTVL.

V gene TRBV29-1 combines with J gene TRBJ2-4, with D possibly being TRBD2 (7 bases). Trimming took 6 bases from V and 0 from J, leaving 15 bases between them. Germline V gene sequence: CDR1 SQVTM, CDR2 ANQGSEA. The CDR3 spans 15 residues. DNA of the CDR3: TGCAGCGTGAGGGGGGGGCTCCTAGCCAAAAACATTCAGTACTTC. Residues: CSVRGGLLAKNIQYF.